Each of the 5 T cell receptor beta chains below was sequenced from the same sample in a study of Ad26.COV2.S vaccination and SARS-CoV-2 variants. Treatment defined: around 19 received Ad26.COV2.S at low or high dose, single or two shots; roughly 5 received placebo; per-sample allocation not given. Material that was analyzed had been drawn on day 63 after the first vaccine or placebo injection. Only in-frame clones appear in the TCRdb table, and some are missing; sequencing was by immunoSEQ multiplex PCR. The sample lists about 420,000 clones, 85% to 90% occurring once. The sequenced sample was peripheral blood, obtained in a trial of Ad26.COV2.S vaccine versus placebo. These receptors came from a person between 18 and 59 years old who received the Ad26.COV2.S COVID-19 vaccine or a placebo.

In this sample, this clone turned up a few times. The chain couples TRBV7-9 to TRBJ2-7; D might be TRBD2 (6 bases). The CDR3 loop spans 14 amino acids. The germline gives CDR1 SEHNR, CDR2 FQNEAQ (reference sequence). Trimming stripped 5 bases from V and 12 bases from J, with 23 bases between. CDR3 coding DNA: TGTGCCAGCAGCCCTATGGATGGCGGGACCTCAGGGTACTTC. Its translation: CASSPMDGGTSGYF.

The rearrangement uses TRBV7-2 and TRBJ1-1, with D unresolved. Trimming shortened V by 1 base and J by 0 bases, and 6 bases separated the two germline ends. CDR1 is SGHTA, CDR2 FQGNSA, per germline. This CDR3 contains 14 residues. The CDR3 DNA is TGTGCCAGCAGCTTAGTAACAGTGAACACTGAAGCTTTCTTT. This gives the protein CASSLVTVNTEAFF.

The rearrangement links TRBV4-1 to TRBJ2-5, with 7 bases that match TRBD2. The CDR3 runs 15 residues. With 1 base clipped from V and 9 bases from J, the junction kept 11 bases outside the gene matches. Germline V gene sequence: CDR1 MGHRA, CDR2 YSYEKL. The CDR3 protein is CASSQGRGRAEPQYF. The CDR3 nucleotides are TGCGCCAGCAGCCAAGGGCGGGGGAGGGCTGAGCCCCAGTACTTC.

This chain connects TRBV19 to TRBJ2-5, with 7 bases aligning to TRBD1. V was clipped by 5 bases and J by 2 bases; unmatched bases: 2. CDR3 length: 13 amino acids. In germline, CDR1 is LNHDA, CDR2 SQIVND (reference sequence). This chain's CDR3 is CASSGTAQETQYF. CDR3 sequence (DNA): TGTGCCAGTAGTGGGACAGCACAAGAGACCCAGTACTTC.

The rearrangement links TRBV29-1 to TRBJ1-2, with D uncertain. The CDR3 consists of 11 residues. V dropped 3 bases and J dropped 4 bases, with 6 bases sitting between them. From germline, CDR1 is SQVTM and CDR2 ANQGSEA. The CDR3 here is CSVEGFYGYTF. The CDR3, as DNA: TGCAGCGTTGAGGGGTTCTATGGCTACACCTTC.